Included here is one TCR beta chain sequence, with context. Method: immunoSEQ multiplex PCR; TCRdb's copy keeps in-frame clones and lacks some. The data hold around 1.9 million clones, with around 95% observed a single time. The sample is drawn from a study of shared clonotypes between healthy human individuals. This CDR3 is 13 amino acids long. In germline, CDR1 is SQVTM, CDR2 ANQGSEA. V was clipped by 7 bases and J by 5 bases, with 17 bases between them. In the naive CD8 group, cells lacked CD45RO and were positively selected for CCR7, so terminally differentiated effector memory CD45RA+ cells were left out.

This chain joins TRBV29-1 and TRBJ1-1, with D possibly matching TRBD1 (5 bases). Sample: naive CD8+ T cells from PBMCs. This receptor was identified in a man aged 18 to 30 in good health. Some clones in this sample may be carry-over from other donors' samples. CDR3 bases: TGCAGCGGTCGGGGGGGAAGCAGGACTGAAGCTTTCTTT. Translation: CSGRGGSRTEAFF.